This T cell receptor (beta chain) was documented in a study of blood T cell repertoires in COVID-19. The CDR3 loop spans 11 amino acids. Trimming took off 4 bases at V and 4 bases at J, with 3 bases between the two ends. Per the germline V gene, CDR1 is SGDLS and CDR2 is YYNGEE. The repertoire was sequenced with immunoSEQ multiplex PCR; TCRdb's copy has only in-frame clones and lacks some. The sample consists of 100,000 to 150,000 clones, around four fifths of them appearing once. The sequence derives from a man of 80 years or more with active or convalescent COVID-19. The sample consisted of peripheral blood. The V and J genes are TRBV9 and TRBJ1-3; D is undetermined. The DNA for the CDR3 is TGTGCCAGCAGCCCGGGAAACACCATATATTTT. It is translated as CASSPGNTIYF.